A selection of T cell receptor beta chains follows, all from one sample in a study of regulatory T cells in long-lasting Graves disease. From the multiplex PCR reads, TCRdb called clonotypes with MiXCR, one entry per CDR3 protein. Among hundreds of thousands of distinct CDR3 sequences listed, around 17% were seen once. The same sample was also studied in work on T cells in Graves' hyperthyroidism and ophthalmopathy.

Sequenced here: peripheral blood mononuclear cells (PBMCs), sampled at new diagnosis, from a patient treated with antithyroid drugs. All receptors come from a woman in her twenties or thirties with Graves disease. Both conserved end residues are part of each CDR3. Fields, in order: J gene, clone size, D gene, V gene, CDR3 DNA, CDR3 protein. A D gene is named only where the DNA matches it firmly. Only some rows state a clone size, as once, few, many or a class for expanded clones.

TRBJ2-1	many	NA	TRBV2	TGTGCCAGCAGTGAAGAGAGGCTAGCAGGCAATGAGCAGTTCTTC	CASSEERLAGNEQFF
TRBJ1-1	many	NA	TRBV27	TGTGCCAGCAGTTTAGGGGAAAGGACTGAAGCTTTCTTT	CASSLGERTEAFF
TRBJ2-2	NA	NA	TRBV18	TGTGCCAGCTCACCTCCCGGGAGATCGGACACCGGGGAGCTGTTTTTT	CASSPPGRSDTGELFF
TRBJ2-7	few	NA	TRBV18	TGTGCCAGCTCACCACCGCTATACTTC	CASSPPLYF
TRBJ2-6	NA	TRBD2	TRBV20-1	TGCAGTGCGTGGACTAGCGGGAGGGCCCGGGCTGGGGCCAACGTCCTGACTTTC	CSAWTSGRARAGANVLTF
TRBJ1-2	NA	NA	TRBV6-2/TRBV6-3	TGTGCCAGCAGTGATCAGGGGACGCGGGGCTACACCTTC	CASSDQGTRGYTF
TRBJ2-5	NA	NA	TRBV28	TGTGCCAGCGGGGTCAGCGAGACCCAGTACTTC	CASGVSETQYF
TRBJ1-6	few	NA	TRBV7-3	TGTGCCAGCAGCGTGGGACTGCCAGGCTCACCCCTCCACTTT	CASSVGLPGSPLHF
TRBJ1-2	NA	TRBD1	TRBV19	TGTGCCAGTAGTCCCTGGACAGGGAAGCCCTATGGCTACACCTTC	CASSPWTGKPYGYTF
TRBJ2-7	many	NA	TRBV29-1	TGCAGCGCCACGCGGGGGCCCAGCGAGCAGTACTTC	CSATRGPSEQYF
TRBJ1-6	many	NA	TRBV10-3	TGTGCCATCAAGAGTGGGCAGGCAATCTCTTCACCCCTCCACTTT	CAIKSGQAISSPLHF
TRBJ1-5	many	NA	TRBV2	TGTGCCAGCAGTGGGACGGTAAATCAGCCCCAGCATTTT	CASSGTVNQPQHF
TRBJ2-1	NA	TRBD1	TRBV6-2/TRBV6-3	TGTGCCAGCAGTTGGACAGGGAGTAACTACAATGAGCAGTTCTTC	CASSWTGSNYNEQFF
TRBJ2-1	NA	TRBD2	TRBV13	TGTGCCTCCTGTGCCGGGACTATGGATGAGCAGTTCTTC	CASCAGTMDEQFF
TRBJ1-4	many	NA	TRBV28	TGTGCCAGCACCATTCCAGGGTTTGCTAATGAAAAACTGTTTTTT	CASTIPGFANEKLFF
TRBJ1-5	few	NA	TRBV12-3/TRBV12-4	TGTGCCAGCAGCAGACAGAGCAATCAGCCCCAGCATTTT	CASSRQSNQPQHF
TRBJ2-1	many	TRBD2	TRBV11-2	TGTGCCAGCAGCTTGTTCGGGAGGAGCTCCTACAATGAGCAGTTCTTC	CASSLFGRSSYNEQFF
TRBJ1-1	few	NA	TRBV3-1	TGTGCCACCACGCCAGGATGGGGAAAAATGAACACTGAAGCTTTCTTT	CATTPGWGKMNTEAFF
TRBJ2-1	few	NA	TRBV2	TGTGCCAGCAGTGGGGGTAGGTCCGGCAATGAGCAGTTCTTC	CASSGGRSGNEQFF
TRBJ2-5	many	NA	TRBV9	TGTGCCAGCAGCGTAGGCGGGTCACAAGAGACCCAGTACTTC	CASSVGGSQETQYF
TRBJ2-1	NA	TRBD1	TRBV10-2	TGCGCCAGCAGAGTCTCGGGACAGGGAGGGAATGAGCAGTTCTTC	CASRVSGQGGNEQFF
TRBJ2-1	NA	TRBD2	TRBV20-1	TGCAGTGCTAGGGGGTCTGGAGGGGAGGGCCATGAGCAGTTCTTC	CSARGSGGEGHEQFF
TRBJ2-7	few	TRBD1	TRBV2	TGTGCCAGCAGTGGGTGGACAGGGGTTTACGAGCAGTACTTC	CASSGWTGVYEQYF
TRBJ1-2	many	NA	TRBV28	TGTGCCAGCAGTCTCCTGACACCTGCTAACTATGGCTACACCTTC	CASSLLTPANYGYTF
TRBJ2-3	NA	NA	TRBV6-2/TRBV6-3	TGTGCCAGCAGAGGTCAGGGCCTGAGTAGCACAGATACGCAGTATTTT	CASRGQGLSSTDTQYF
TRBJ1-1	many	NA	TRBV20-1	TGCAGTGCTAAGAACACTGAAGCTTTCTTT	CSAKNTEAFF
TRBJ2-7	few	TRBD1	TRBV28	TGTGCCAGCGCGATTGGGACAGGGTTTCACGAGCAGTACTTC	CASAIGTGFHEQYF
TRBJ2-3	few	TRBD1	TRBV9	TGTGCCAGCGGCGTCGCGACAGGGGACACAGATACGCAGTATTTT	CASGVATGDTDTQYF
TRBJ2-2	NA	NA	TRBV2	TGTGCCAGCAGTGAACAGCTGAACACCGGGGAGCTGTTTTTT	CASSEQLNTGELFF
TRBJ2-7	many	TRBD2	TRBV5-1	TGCGCCAGCAGCTTCAAGCGGGGCGGGGCCGAGCAGTACTTC	CASSFKRGGAEQYF
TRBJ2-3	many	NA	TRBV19	TGTGCCAGTAGCCATACTAGCACAGATACGCAGTATTTT	CASSHTSTDTQYF
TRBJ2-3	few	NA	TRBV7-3	TGTGCCAGCAGCCCGGGACTGTACACAGGTACGCAGTATTTT	CASSPGLYTGTQYF
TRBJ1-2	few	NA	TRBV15	TGTGCCACCAGCAGAGAAGGAATGTCCCCCCATGGCTACACCTTC	CATSREGMSPHGYTF
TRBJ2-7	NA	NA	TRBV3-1	TGTGCCAGCAGCAAGCAACAGGTGCAGTACTTC	CASSKQQVQYF
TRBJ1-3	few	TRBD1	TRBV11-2	TGTGCCAGCAGCTATCGGACAGGGGAGAGTCCTGGAAACACCATATATTTT	CASSYRTGESPGNTIYF
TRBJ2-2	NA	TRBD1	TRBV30	TGTGCCTGGAGTTTGGGGGACAGGGGTCCCGGGGAGCTGTTTTTT	CAWSLGDRGPGELFF